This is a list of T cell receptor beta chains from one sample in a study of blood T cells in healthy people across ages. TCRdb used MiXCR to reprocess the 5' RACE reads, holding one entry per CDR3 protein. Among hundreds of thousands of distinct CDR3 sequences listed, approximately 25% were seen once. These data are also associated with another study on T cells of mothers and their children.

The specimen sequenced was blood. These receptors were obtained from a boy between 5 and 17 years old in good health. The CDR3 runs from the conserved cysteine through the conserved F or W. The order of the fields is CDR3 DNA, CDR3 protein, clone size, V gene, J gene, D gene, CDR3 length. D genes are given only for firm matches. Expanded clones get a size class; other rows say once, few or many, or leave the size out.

CDR3nt: TGTGCCAGCAGTGAATCTGTCGGGGGCAATCAGCCCCAGCATTTT
CDR3aa: CASSESVGGNQPQHF
abundance: .
v_gene: TRBV6-1
j_gene: TRBJ1-5
d_gene: .
len: 15

CDR3nt: TGTGCCAGCAGCCCCGAGGCGGCCTCCTACGAGCAGTACTTC
CDR3aa: CASSPEAASYEQYF
abundance: few
v_gene: TRBV3-1
j_gene: TRBJ2-7
d_gene: .
len: 14

CDR3nt: TGCGCCAGCAGCGACGGGAGGTCCACCTACAATGAGCAGTTCTTC
CDR3aa: CASSDGRSTYNEQFF
abundance: .
v_gene: TRBV4-1
j_gene: TRBJ2-1
d_gene: TRBD2
len: 15

CDR3nt: TGTGCCAGCAGCCCACGGGGGGAGACCACAGATACGCAGTATTTT
CDR3aa: CASSPRGETTDTQYF
abundance: .
v_gene: TRBV13
j_gene: TRBJ2-3
d_gene: TRBD2
len: 15

CDR3nt: TGTGCCAGCAACGCGCAGGGGGGAACCTACGAGCAGTACTTC
CDR3aa: CASNAQGGTYEQYF
abundance: .
v_gene: TRBV11-2
j_gene: TRBJ2-7
d_gene: .
len: 14

CDR3nt: TGTGCCAGCAGTGAGAGAAACACCATATATTTT
CDR3aa: CASSERNTIYF
abundance: .
v_gene: TRBV25-1
j_gene: TRBJ1-3
d_gene: .
len: 11

CDR3nt: TGTGCCAGCAGCTTAGAGCGGGTCTCCTACAATGAGCAGTTCTTC
CDR3aa: CASSLERVSYNEQFF
abundance: few
v_gene: TRBV11-2
j_gene: TRBJ2-1
d_gene: .
len: 15

CDR3nt: TGTGCCAGTCAGGGGGGACAGAGCACAGATACGCAGTATTTT
CDR3aa: CASQGGQSTDTQYF
abundance: .
v_gene: TRBV2
j_gene: TRBJ2-3
d_gene: .
len: 14

CDR3nt: TGTGCCAGCAGCCAAGAACCGGTTGACACCACAACTAATGAAAAACTGTTTTTT
CDR3aa: CASSQEPVDTTTNEKLFF
abundance: few
v_gene: TRBV3-1
j_gene: TRBJ1-4
d_gene: .
len: 18

CDR3nt: TGCGCCAGCAGCTTTTCCCCCAGAATGGACGAGACCCAGTACTTC
CDR3aa: CASSFSPRMDETQYF
abundance: .
v_gene: TRBV5-1
j_gene: TRBJ2-5
d_gene: .
len: 15

CDR3nt: TGTGCCAGCAGTTCGTCGGCGATAGCAAACACTGAAGCTTTCTTT
CDR3aa: CASSSSAIANTEAFF
abundance: few
v_gene: TRBV28
j_gene: TRBJ1-1
d_gene: .
len: 15

CDR3nt: TGCGCCAGCAGCTTCCGACCCCAGGGGGATACCGTGGGCACCGAAGCTTTCTTT
CDR3aa: CASSFRPQGDTVGTEAFF
abundance: .
v_gene: TRBV5-1
j_gene: TRBJ1-1
d_gene: TRBD1
len: 18

CDR3nt: TGTGCCAGCAGGGAGCGGGGGTCCTACAATGAGCAGTTCTTC
CDR3aa: CASRERGSYNEQFF
abundance: .
v_gene: TRBV2
j_gene: TRBJ2-1
d_gene: TRBD2
len: 14

CDR3nt: TGTGCCATCATGGAGGAGACCTACGAGCAGTACTTC
CDR3aa: CAIMEETYEQYF
abundance: .
v_gene: TRBV10-3
j_gene: TRBJ2-7
d_gene: .
len: 12

CDR3nt: TGCAGCGTCCTAACTGGGTCCCCTGTTACGCAGTATTTT
CDR3aa: CSVLTGSPVTQYF
abundance: .
v_gene: TRBV29-1
j_gene: TRBJ2-3
d_gene: .
len: 13

CDR3nt: TGTGCCAGCGTCGCAGGGGGCGGCACAGATACGCAGTATTTT
CDR3aa: CASVAGGGTDTQYF
abundance: few
v_gene: TRBV7-2
j_gene: TRBJ2-3
d_gene: TRBD1
len: 14

CDR3nt: TGTGCCAGCAGTATCTCCGGGACAGGGTGGCACGAGCAGTACTTC
CDR3aa: CASSISGTGWHEQYF
abundance: .
v_gene: TRBV27
j_gene: TRBJ2-7
d_gene: TRBD1
len: 15

CDR3nt: TGTGCCAGCAGTGGGGGTGGCCCCCAAGAGACCCAGTACTTC
CDR3aa: CASSGGGPQETQYF
abundance: .
v_gene: TRBV12-3/TRBV12-4
j_gene: TRBJ2-5
d_gene: .
len: 14

CDR3nt: TGCAGTGCTACTTGGGACTACCAAGAGACCCAGTACTTC
CDR3aa: CSATWDYQETQYF
abundance: .
v_gene: TRBV20-1
j_gene: TRBJ2-5
d_gene: .
len: 13

CDR3nt: TGTGCCAGCAAAAATAGCGGGACGGGGGAGCAGTACTTC
CDR3aa: CASKNSGTGEQYF
abundance: .
v_gene: TRBV28
j_gene: TRBJ2-7
d_gene: TRBD2
len: 13

CDR3nt: TGCAGCGTTGAAGGGGCAGGAGTAGCCAAAAACATTCAGTACTTC
CDR3aa: CSVEGAGVAKNIQYF
abundance: .
v_gene: TRBV29-1
j_gene: TRBJ2-4
d_gene: .
len: 15

CDR3nt: TGCGCCAGCACTGAGGGAGCCGAGCAGTACTTC
CDR3aa: CASTEGAEQYF
abundance: .
v_gene: TRBV10-1
j_gene: TRBJ2-7
d_gene: .
len: 11

CDR3nt: TGTGCCAGCAGCCTCCAAGGGTGGGAGCTGTTTTTT
CDR3aa: CASSLQGWELFF
abundance: .
v_gene: TRBV12-3/TRBV12-4
j_gene: TRBJ2-2
d_gene: .
len: 12

CDR3nt: TGTGCCAGCCATGGGTCGACCCAAGAGACCCAGTACTTC
CDR3aa: CASHGSTQETQYF
abundance: .
v_gene: TRBV18
j_gene: TRBJ2-5
d_gene: .
len: 13

CDR3nt: TGTGCCAGCAGCCGAAAGGGGGGGTTGGGGACACTAGCCCTAGATACGCAGTATTTT
CDR3aa: CASSRKGGLGTLALDTQYF
abundance: .
v_gene: TRBV7-2
j_gene: TRBJ2-3
d_gene: .
len: 19

CDR3nt: TGTGCCAGCAGTGAAGCACCGGGACAGGACGTCGGCGAGCAGTACTTC
CDR3aa: CASSEAPGQDVGEQYF
abundance: .
v_gene: TRBV2
j_gene: TRBJ2-7
d_gene: TRBD1
len: 16

CDR3nt: TGCAGTGCTAGAGAGGGCCCGTACAGAGAAGCTTTCTTT
CDR3aa: CSAREGPYREAFF
abundance: few
v_gene: TRBV20-1
j_gene: TRBJ1-1
d_gene: .
len: 13

CDR3nt: TGTGCCAGCTCACCCCTCGGGCAGAACACTGAAGCTTTCTTT
CDR3aa: CASSPLGQNTEAFF
abundance: few
v_gene: TRBV18
j_gene: TRBJ1-1
d_gene: .
len: 14

CDR3nt: TGTGCCAGCAGCGCTACAGGGGAAGCCTATAATTCACCCCTCCACTTT
CDR3aa: CASSATGEAYNSPLHF
abundance: .
v_gene: TRBV9
j_gene: TRBJ1-6
d_gene: TRBD1
len: 16

CDR3nt: TGTGCCATCAGTGTTGGGTTACAGGGGGATGGAGAGACCCAGTACTTC
CDR3aa: CAISVGLQGDGETQYF
abundance: .
v_gene: TRBV10-3
j_gene: TRBJ2-5
d_gene: TRBD1
len: 16

CDR3nt: TGCAGCGTTGCCCCCCGAGGGGGAGATGGCTACACCTTC
CDR3aa: CSVAPRGGDGYTF
abundance: few
v_gene: TRBV29-1
j_gene: TRBJ1-2
d_gene: .
len: 13

CDR3nt: TGTGCCAGCAGCCGGAGGGACAGTCTTGGAAAAGCCTATGGCTACACCTTC
CDR3aa: CASSRRDSLGKAYGYTF
abundance: .
v_gene: TRBV3-1
j_gene: TRBJ1-2
d_gene: TRBD1
len: 17

CDR3nt: TGTGCCAGCAGCCAGAGGACTAGCGGCTTGATCTACGAGCAGTACTTC
CDR3aa: CASSQRTSGLIYEQYF
abundance: few
v_gene: TRBV7-6
j_gene: TRBJ2-7
d_gene: TRBD2
len: 16

CDR3nt: TGTGCCAGCAGCTTACAAACGGGGAGGGAGGGGTCCTACGAGCAGTACTTC
CDR3aa: CASSLQTGREGSYEQYF
abundance: .
v_gene: TRBV13
j_gene: TRBJ2-7
d_gene: TRBD2
len: 17

CDR3nt: TGCAGTGCTAGACCCGCGAGTTGGGTTGAGCAGTTCTTC
CDR3aa: CSARPASWVEQFF
abundance: few
v_gene: TRBV20-1
j_gene: TRBJ2-1
d_gene: .
len: 13

CDR3nt: TGTGCCACCAGCCCGGCGGGACACACCTACGAGCAGTACTTC
CDR3aa: CATSPAGHTYEQYF
abundance: .
v_gene: TRBV24-1
j_gene: TRBJ2-7
d_gene: .
len: 14

CDR3nt: TGCAGCGTTCCGGGACAGGTAGAAAACACCATATATTTT
CDR3aa: CSVPGQVENTIYF
abundance: .
v_gene: TRBV29-1
j_gene: TRBJ1-3
d_gene: TRBD1
len: 13

CDR3nt: TGCGCCAGCAGCTCCTCCGGGACAGGGATTCCGGGGGGTGGCCACACCTTC
CDR3aa: CASSSSGTGIPGGGHTF
abundance: few
v_gene: TRBV5-1
j_gene: TRBJ1-2
d_gene: TRBD1
len: 17

CDR3nt: TGCGCCAGCTCCATCGCCAGGGACATTCCTTCTGGGGCCAACGTCCTGACTTTC
CDR3aa: CASSIARDIPSGANVLTF
abundance: .
v_gene: TRBV5-1
j_gene: TRBJ2-6
d_gene: .
len: 18

CDR3nt: TGTAAGCCAGCGGTCATGAGCTGGGGCAAAGAGACAGATACGCAGTATTTT
CDR3aa: CKPAVMSWGKETDTQYF
abundance: .
v_gene: TRBV5-5
j_gene: TRBJ2-3
d_gene: .
len: 17

CDR3nt: TGTGCCAGCAGTGCCGCACAGCCCTACGAGCAGTACTTC
CDR3aa: CASSAAQPYEQYF
abundance: .
v_gene: TRBV28
j_gene: TRBJ2-7
d_gene: .
len: 13

CDR3nt: TGTGCCAGCAGTTTCAGCGGGAGAAACTATGAGCAGTTCTTC
CDR3aa: CASSFSGRNYEQFF
abundance: few
v_gene: TRBV27
j_gene: TRBJ2-1
d_gene: TRBD2
len: 14

CDR3nt: TGTGCCAGCAGTTACACAGGACAGGGGACTGAAGCTTTCTTT
CDR3aa: CASSYTGQGTEAFF
abundance: .
v_gene: TRBV6-5
j_gene: TRBJ1-1
d_gene: TRBD1
len: 14

CDR3nt: TGCAGCGTTGAAGATCACGCAGGGAAAAACCAGTACTTC
CDR3aa: CSVEDHAGKNQYF
abundance: few
v_gene: TRBV29-1
j_gene: TRBJ2-5
d_gene: .
len: 13

CDR3nt: TGTGCCAGCAGTGAAAGGGGGGCGTTTGAGACCCAGTACTTC
CDR3aa: CASSERGAFETQYF
abundance: .
v_gene: TRBV2
j_gene: TRBJ2-5
d_gene: .
len: 14

CDR3nt: TGTGCCAGCAGCTTACAGGCCACCGGGGAGCTGTTTTTT
CDR3aa: CASSLQATGELFF
abundance: .
v_gene: TRBV7-3
j_gene: TRBJ2-2
d_gene: .
len: 13

CDR3nt: TGTGCCAGCAGCGACTTACCCTACGAGCAGTACTTC
CDR3aa: CASSDLPYEQYF
abundance: .
v_gene: TRBV2
j_gene: TRBJ2-7
d_gene: .
len: 12

CDR3nt: TGTGCCAGCAGCTTAGCAGGGCATGAGGATTCACCCCTCCACTTT
CDR3aa: CASSLAGHEDSPLHF
abundance: few
v_gene: TRBV11-2
j_gene: TRBJ1-6
d_gene: .
len: 15